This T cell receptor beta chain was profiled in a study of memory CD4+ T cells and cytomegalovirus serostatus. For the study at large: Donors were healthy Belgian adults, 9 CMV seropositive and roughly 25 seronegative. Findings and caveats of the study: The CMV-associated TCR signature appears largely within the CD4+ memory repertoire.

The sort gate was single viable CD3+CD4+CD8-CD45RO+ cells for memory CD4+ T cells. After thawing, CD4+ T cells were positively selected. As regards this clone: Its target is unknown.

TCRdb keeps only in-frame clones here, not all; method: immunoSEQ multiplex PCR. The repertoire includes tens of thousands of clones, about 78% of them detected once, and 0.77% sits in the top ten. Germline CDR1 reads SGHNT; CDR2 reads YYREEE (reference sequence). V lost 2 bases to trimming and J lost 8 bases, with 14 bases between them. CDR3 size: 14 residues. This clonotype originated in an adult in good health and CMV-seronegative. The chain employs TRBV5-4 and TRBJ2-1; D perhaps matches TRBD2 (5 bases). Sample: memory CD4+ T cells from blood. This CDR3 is CASSFVQARDEQFF. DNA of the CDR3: TGTGCCAGCAGCTTTGTGCAAGCGCGGGATGAGCAGTTCTTC.